Following are 32 T cell receptor beta chains from one sample sequenced in a study of shared clonotypes between healthy human individuals. Sequenced by immunoSEQ multiplex PCR; TCRdb stores in-frame clones only, minus some. The table shows around 350,000 clones, with around four fifths occurring only once. Sequencing was done on a sample of memory CD4+ T cells sorted from blood. Subset indicated: CD45RA-negative fraction. The receptors were sampled from a young man in good health.

CDR3 nucleotide sequence: TGCGCCAGCAGCCCAAACCCGCCAGGACTTAATGAAAAACTGTTTTTT. Its translation is CASSPNPPGLNEKLFF. The chain employs TRBV4-1 and TRBJ1-4; D is undetermined. Looked up from germline, CDR1 is MGHRA and CDR2 is YSYEKL. Trimming shortened V by 4 bases and J by 4 bases, and 16 bases separated the two germline ends. The CDR3 is 16 residues long.

This clone was detected a few times. This chain connects TRBV5-1 to TRBJ1-3; the D gene is possibly TRBD1 (6 bases). The CDR3 covers 16 residues. V lost 3 bases and J lost 2, with 15 bases in between. Germline CDR1 reads SGHRS; CDR2 reads YFSETQ. The CDR3 DNA reads TGCGCCAGCAGCTCCCGTGGGGGGGCGGCTGGAAACACCATATATTTT. Protein: CASSSRGGAAGNTIYF.

This chain uses TRBV29-1 with TRBJ1-5; D unresolved. The CDR3 sequence is 12 residues long. Germline CDR1 and CDR2: SQVTM and ANQGSEA. The germline V and J ends were trimmed by 7 bases and 2 bases, with 9 bases remaining between them. The CDR3 sequence: CSARMGNQPQHF. CDR3 nucleotides: TGCAGCGCAAGGATGGGCAATCAGCCCCAGCATTTT. Drawing the rest from reference TRBV29-1 and TRBJ1-5, the complete variable domain is SAVISQKPSRDICQRGTSLTIQCQVDSQVTMMFWYRQQPGQSLTLIATANQGSEATYESGFVIDKFPISRPNLTFSTLTVSNMSPEDSSIYLCSARMGNQPQHFGDGTRLSIL.

This clone was counted between two and nine times. The CDR3 DNA reads TGTGCCAGCAGAACAGCCTCCAACACCGGGGAGCTGTTTTTT. As protein: CASRTASNTGELFF. The chain couples TRBV6-5 to TRBJ2-2; D is ambiguous. Germline assignment: CDR1 MNHEY and CDR2 SVGAGI. The V and J ends lost 6 bases and 2 bases respectively, with 10 bases between them. This CDR3 spans 14 amino acids.

V gene TRBV14 combines with J gene TRBJ1-2; the match to TRBD1 covers 7 bases. V lost 2 bases and J lost 5; bases outside the gene matches: 5. Germline V CDR1 and CDR2: SGHDN, FVKESK. This CDR3 spans 14 amino acids. CDR3 sequence reads: CASSQYTGDYGYTF. CDR3 nucleotide sequence: TGTGCCAGCAGCCAATATACAGGGGATTATGGCTACACCTTC.

The gene calls are TRBV15 and TRBJ1-5, with 8 bases that match TRBD1. J gave up 5 bases and V 8 bases, and 11 bases lay outside the gene matches. Looked up from germline, CDR1 is LNHNV and CDR2 is YYDKDF (reference sequence). CDR3 length: 15 amino acids. CDR3 sequence reads: CATCSDRGHDQPQHF. CDR3 coding DNA: TGTGCCACCTGTTCAGACAGGGGACACGATCAGCCCCAGCATTTT.

This clone has a single count. The chain couples TRBV2 to TRBJ2-1; D may be TRBD1 (6 bases). The CDR3 is 13 residues long. Germline CDR1 reads SNHLY; CDR2 reads FYNNEI. The germline V and J ends were trimmed by 7 bases and 6 bases, with 13 bases remaining between them. This chain's CDR3 is CASKAQGPNEQFF. The CDR3 DNA sequence: TGTGCCAGCAAAGCGCAGGGGCCCAATGAGCAGTTCTTC.

As to this clone: Within the sample, other DNA sequences also encode this same CDR3. The chain has TRBV6-1 and TRBJ2-7; 13 positions match TRBD2. With V trimmed by 3 bases and J by 4 bases, 12 bases remained unmatched. CDR1 and CDR2 (germline): MNHNS, SASEGT. The CDR3 runs 18 residues. The CDR3: CASSDGTSGIHRLYEQYF. The CDR3 DNA reads as TGTGCCAGCAGTGATGGGACTAGCGGGATTCACCGACTTTACGAGCAGTACTTC.

This clone was found once. This rearrangement joins TRBV19 to TRBJ2-3; possible D gene TRBD1, 5 bases. V was cut by 3 bases and J by 2 bases, with 9 bases left in between. The CDR3 covers 14 residues. Germline V gene lookup returns CDR1 LNHDA and CDR2 SQIVND (reference sequence). DNA of the CDR3: TGTGCCAGTAGTATTAGACAGATCACAGATACGCAGTATTTT. Translated: CASSIRQITDTQYF.

The gene calls are TRBV27 and TRBJ1-1; D is perhaps TRBD1 (6 bases). Trimming removed 8 bases at V and 0 bases at J, with 22 bases between. The CDR3 spans 17 residues. CDR1 is MNHEY and CDR2 is SMNVEV in the germline V gene (reference sequence). CDR3 DNA: TGTGCCAGCTTTTCCGGACAGAAACCCTTTCTGAACACTGAAGCTTTCTTT. Protein sequence: CASFSGQKPFLNTEAFF.

The chain links TRBV7-9 to TRBJ2-2, with 12 bases matching TRBD2. Trimming removed 8 bases from V and 7 bases from J; junction bases left unmatched: 8. The CDR3 is 15 amino acids. Germline assignment: CDR1 SEHNR and CDR2 FQNEAQ (reference sequence). CDR3 loop: CASAGLAGHHGELFF. DNA of the CDR3: TGTGCCAGCGCCGGACTAGCGGGGCACCACGGGGAGCTGTTTTTT.

This clone turned up a few times. The chain has TRBV11-2 and TRBJ2-1; 10 bases are shared with TRBD2. There are 15 residues in the CDR3. After removal of 4 bases from V and 2 bases from J, the junction contained 2 bases not matched to a gene. Germline V gene lookup returns CDR1 SGHAT and CDR2 FQNNGV. CDR3 DNA: TGTGCCAGCAGCTACACTAGCGGGACCTACAATGAGCAGTTCTTC. Translation gives CASSYTSGTYNEQFF.

This clone was detected a few times. This sequence joins TRBV18 and TRBJ2-7; D may match TRBD1 or TRBD2 (5 bases each). This CDR3 is built from 15 residues. Looked up from germline, CDR1 is KGHSH and CDR2 is LQKENI. Trimming cost V 4 bases and J 3 bases, with 16 bases left between them. CDR3 in DNA: TGTGCCAGCTCACAGGGACCAGACCCGAACTACGAGCAGTACTTC. Encoded protein: CASSQGPDPNYEQYF.

The CDR3 sequence is CASSQFTDIHSGNTIYF. The CDR3 bases are TGTGCCAGCAGCCAATTCACGGACATACACTCTGGAAACACCATATATTTT. The chain employs TRBV14 and TRBJ1-3; a possible D gene is TRBD1 (5 bases). Trimming shortened V by 2 bases and J by 0 bases, and 14 bases separated the two germline ends. The length of the CDR3 is 17 residues. CDR1 and CDR2 from the germline V gene are SGHDN and FVKESK.

The V gene is TRBV27, the J gene TRBJ2-7; TRBD2 matches at 8 bases. Germline values: CDR1 MNHEY, CDR2 SMNVEV (reference sequence). This CDR3 region has 14 residues. Losses at the gene ends were 6 bases for V and 3 bases for J; bases not matched to a gene: 7. The CDR3 coding sequence is TGTGCCAGCAGCAGGGCGGGGGGCGTCTACGAGCAGTACTTC. Translation gives CASSRAGGVYEQYF.

V usage is TRBV7-2 and J usage is TRBJ2-5, with D possibly matching TRBD2 (7 bases). V lost 7 bases and J lost 5, with 20 bases in between. CDR3 length equals 15 residues. Germline V gives CDR1 SGHTA, CDR2 FQGNSA. The CDR3, as DNA: TGTGCCAGCACACAGGAACAGGGACTATCGGAGACCCAGTACTTC. It codes for CASTQEQGLSETQYF.

About this clone itself: The sample has other DNA sequences that encode this CDR3 too. The chain couples TRBV9 to TRBJ1-6; D gene unclear. This CDR3 comprises 14 residues. The V end was cut by 2 bases, the J end by 6 bases, with 9 bases between. From germline, CDR1 is SGDLS and CDR2 YYNGEE. Here the CDR3 DNA reads TGTGCCAGCAGCGTCAGGCAGGCTAATTCACCCCTCCACTTT. This sequence encodes CASSVRQANSPLHF.

The genes are TRBV7-9 and TRBJ2-7; 7 nucleotides agree with TRBD1. V gave up 5 bases and J gave up 5 bases; unmatched junction bases: 9. Germline lookup yields CDR1 SEHNR and CDR2 FQNEAQ (reference sequence). The length of the CDR3 is 14 residues. The DNA for the CDR3 is TGTGCCAGCAGCCCCACCAGGGACAGCGACGAGCAGTACTTC. Protein: CASSPTRDSDEQYF. Combining the CDR3 with reference TRBV7-9 and TRBJ2-7 gives the whole variable domain DTGVSQNPRHKITKRGQNVTFRCDPISEHNRLYWYRQTLGQGPEFLTYFQNEAQLEKSRLLSDRFSAERPKGSFSTLEIQRTEQGDSAMYLCASSPTRDSDEQYFGPGTRLTVT.

This chain links TRBV19 with TRBJ1-1, with D unresolved. CDR3 length equals 12 residues. Germline assignment: CDR1 LNHDA and CDR2 SQIVND (reference sequence). V was clipped by 6 bases and J by 0 bases, with 5 bases between them. CDR3 sequence reads: CASRQMNTEAFF. The DNA for the CDR3 is TGTGCCAGTAGGCAGATGAACACTGAAGCTTTCTTT.

The chain joins TRBV6-5 to TRBJ1-1; maybe TRBD1 (5 bases). The CDR3 extends over 15 amino acids. Germline V gene data show CDR1 as MNHEY and CDR2 as SVGAGI. Trimming took off 4 bases at V and 4 bases at J, with 16 bases between the two ends. The CDR3 loop is CASSSSRVPGTEAFF. Written as DNA, the CDR3 is TGTGCCAGCAGTTCCTCCAGGGTCCCGGGCACTGAAGCTTTCTTT.

The rearrangement joins TRBV5-1 to TRBJ1-3; no firm D call. This CDR3 contains 14 residues. Deletions cut 1 base from V and 2 bases from J, with 7 bases between. Germline V gene data show CDR1 as SGHRS and CDR2 as YFSETQ. This chain's CDR3 is CASSLRAAGNTIYF. As DNA, the CDR3 is TGCGCCAGCAGCTTGAGAGCAGCTGGAAACACCATATATTTT.

This clone was seen more than once but under ten times. V gene TRBV5-6 combines with J gene TRBJ2-1; 7 bases are shared with TRBD2. The trim removed 4 bases at V and 9 bases at J, leaving 19 bases unmatched. From germline, CDR1 is SGHDT and CDR2 YYEEEE. This CDR3 comprises 17 residues. The CDR3 nucleotides read TGTGCCAGCAGCGGATCATTGGTCGGCGGGAGTCGACTTGAGCAGTTCTTC. Its protein product is CASSGSLVGGSRLEQFF.

In regard to this clone: A far larger clone is only one base removed, so a read error is likely. Additional DNA sequences in this sample encode the identical CDR3. The chain employs TRBV11-1 and TRBJ2-1, with a weak D call TRBD2 (6 bases). CDR3 length: 14 residues. In germline, CDR1 is SGHAT, CDR2 FQDESV (reference sequence). The CDR3 region has the DNA TGCGCCAGCAGCTCCGGGACTGGTTCGGATGAGCAGTTCTTC. Its translation is CASSSGTGSDEQFF.

This clone occurred a few times. The V and J genes are TRBV6-1 and TRBJ1-5, with a possible D match to TRBD1 (5 bases). V was pared by 0 bases and J by 7 bases, with 13 bases between. The CDR3 is 15 residues long. Germline V lookup: CDR1 MNHNS, CDR2 SASEGT. The CDR3 region has the DNA TGTGCCAGCAGTGAAGCGCCCATGCGGGGGCAGCCCCAGCATTTT. Encoded protein: CASSEAPMRGQPQHF.

The V and J genes are TRBV5-1 and TRBJ2-6; 8 bases map to TRBD1. The CDR3 loop spans 18 amino acids. V shed 4 bases and J 0 bases; nucleotides not matched to a gene: 9. The germline CDR1 and CDR2 sequences are SGHRS and YFSETQ. The CDR3 region is CASSLWTGLSSGANVLTF. The CDR3 DNA follows: TGCGCCAGCAGCCTTTGGACAGGGCTGAGCTCTGGGGCCAACGTCCTGACTTTC.

The chain employs TRBV5-1 and TRBJ2-6; 8 bases map to TRBD1. In germline, CDR1 is SGHRS, CDR2 YFSETQ. V shed 4 bases, J shed 2 bases, and the junction held 11 bases outside the gene matches. This CDR3 spans 18 amino acids. The CDR3 bases are TGCGCCAGCAGCGCGGAACCCTCCAGGGGGCCTGGGGCCAACGTCCTGACTTTC. This gives the protein CASSAEPSRGPGANVLTF.

The V gene is TRBV9, the J gene TRBJ2-2; D is unclear. V shed 4 bases and J shed 4 bases, with 20 bases lying between them. The germline V gene encodes CDR1 SGDLS and CDR2 YYNGEE. This CDR3 is built from 17 residues. As DNA, the CDR3 is TGTGCCAGCAGCCCGGTACCGGACGCAATTGGCACCGGGGAGCTGTTTTTT. Translation: CASSPVPDAIGTGELFF.

This chain links TRBV19 with TRBJ2-5; 7 bases line up with TRBD2. V was pared by 5 bases and J by 11 bases, with 11 bases of the junction left unmatched. The CDR3 loop spans 13 amino acids. Germline V CDR1 and CDR2: LNHDA, SQIVND (reference sequence). Written as DNA, the CDR3 is TGTGCCAGTAGTGCCCAGGGAGGGCTAGTTCAGTACTTC. It codes for CASSAQGGLVQYF.

The chain links TRBV6-5 to TRBJ1-2; D remains ambiguous. Germline CDR1 is MNHEY and CDR2 is SVGAGI. Trimming took 5 bases from V and 9 from J, leaving 10 bases between them. This CDR3 is built from 11 residues. The CDR3 is CASSQDSSYTF. The CDR3 DNA reads TGTGCCAGCAGTCAGGACTCCAGCTACACCTTC.

The chain couples TRBV14 to TRBJ1-1; perhaps TRBD1 as D (6 bases). CDR3 length: 15 amino acids. V was clipped by 4 bases and J by 3 bases, with 15 bases between them. The germline gives CDR1 SGHDN, CDR2 FVKESK. The CDR3 DNA reads as TGTGCCAGCAGCCGATATGGGGGGCAGGACACTGAAGCTTTCTTT. Translating it yields CASSRYGGQDTEAFF.

This chain joins TRBV9 and TRBJ2-1; 10 bases are shared with TRBD2. The CDR3 runs to 15 residues. Germline V gene data show CDR1 as SGDLS and CDR2 as YYNGEE. V was pared by 3 bases and J by 3 bases, with 3 bases of the junction left unmatched. The CDR3 here is CASSEGLAHYNEQFF. For the CDR3, the DNA is TGTGCCAGCAGCGAGGGACTAGCGCACTACAATGAGCAGTTCTTC.

The chain joins TRBV25-1 to TRBJ2-5; TRBD1 matches at 9 bases. Germline V gene lookup returns CDR1 MGHDK and CDR2 SYGVNS. The CDR3 totals 17 residues. V lost 2 bases, J lost 1 base, and 8 bases stayed unmatched. CDR3 sequence: CASSEQDRGGIQETQYF. As DNA, the CDR3 is TGTGCCAGCAGTGAACAGGACAGGGGAGGTATCCAAGAGACCCAGTACTTC.